Listed here are 30 T cell receptor beta chains from one sample, sequenced in a study of cytomegalovirus exposure and HLA in healthy donors. In the PCR, 60 Vbeta and 13 Jbeta primers were used. Produced via immunoSEQ multiplex PCR; TCRdb's table is partial and in-frame only. The profile covers 250,000 to 300,000 clones, with about nine tenths appearing a single time and 1.7% taken by the ten largest. The sample was PBMCs. The receptors stem from a girl aged 2 to 9 in good health and CMV-seronegative.

The chain has TRBV7-2 and TRBJ2-7; 11 nucleotides align to TRBD1. V was pared by 4 bases and J by 3 bases, with 2 bases of the junction left unmatched. CDR1 SGHTA and CDR2 FQGNSA come from the germline V gene. The CDR3 covers 14 residues. The CDR3 protein is CASSSGTGGYEQYF. DNA of the CDR3: TGTGCCAGCAGCTCCGGGACAGGGGGCTACGAGCAGTACTTC.

This chain uses TRBV7-2 with TRBJ2-1, with 9 bases aligning to TRBD2. CDR3 length: 15 residues. V shed 1 base and J 12 bases; nucleotides not matched to a gene: 10. Germline assignment: CDR1 SGHTA and CDR2 FQGNSA. CDR3 nucleotides: TGTGCCAGCAGCTTAGAACTAGCGGGCGGAAGTGGGCAGTTCTTC. Its translation is CASSLELAGGSGQFF.

The sample holds one count of this clone. The chain is built from TRBV6-1 and TRBJ1-3; maybe TRBD1 (6 bases). Germline V CDR1 and CDR2: MNHNS, SASEGT. The CDR3 covers 15 residues. Trimming pared 4 bases from V and 6 bases from J, leaving 16 bases between. The CDR3 nucleotides are TGTGCCAGCAGTGTTATACAGGGCCTCGAAAACACCATATATTTT. This sequence encodes CASSVIQGLENTIYF.

The count of this clone is one. The chain employs TRBV6-1 and TRBJ1-3; D gene ambiguous. The germline V gene encodes CDR1 MNHNS and CDR2 SASEGT. The CDR3 runs to 15 residues. Trimming shortened V by 3 bases and J by 2 bases, and 11 bases separated the two germline ends. The CDR3, as DNA: TGTGCCAGCAGTGAGGCCCCAAAGACTGGAAACACCATATATTTT. Translating gives CASSEAPKTGNTIYF.

The chain links TRBV11-2 to TRBJ2-7; a possible D gene is TRBD2 (6 bases). Germline lookup yields CDR1 SGHAT and CDR2 FQNNGV. The CDR3 has 14 residues. The ends were cut back, 5 bases at V and 6 bases at J, with 17 bases in the middle. CDR3 region: CASSPGAGSGEQYF. Here the CDR3 DNA reads TGTGCCAGCAGCCCGGGCGCGGGGTCTGGCGAGCAGTACTTC. The full variable domain, completed using reference TRBV11-2 and TRBJ2-7, is EAGVAQSPRYKIIEKRQSVAFWCNPISGHATLYWYQQILGQGPKLLIQFQNNGVVDDSQLPKDRFSAERLKGVDSTLKIQPAKLEDSAVYLCASSPGAGSGEQYFGPGTRLTVT.

CDR3 sequence: CAWSRTVTYEQYF. CDR3 coding DNA: TGTGCCTGGAGTAGGACAGTTACTTACGAGCAGTACTTC. This sequence joins TRBV30 and TRBJ2-7, with D possibly matching TRBD1 (6 bases). Trimming left V 2 bases short and J 4 bases short, with 12 bases between. CDR1 is GTSNPN and CDR2 is SVGIG in the germline V gene (reference sequence). The CDR3 is 13 amino acids.

This chain uses TRBV2 with TRBJ2-5, with 10 positions matching TRBD1. The J call may be in error: the DNA end matches TRBJ2-7 better. The CDR3 contains 15 residues. Germline values: CDR1 SNHLY, CDR2 FYNNEI. The CDR3 loop is CASRIGQGVTYEQYF. Here the CDR3 DNA reads TGTGCCAGCAGGATTGGACAGGGGGTAACCTACGAGCAGTACTTC.

V gene TRBV4-2 combines with J gene TRBJ2-2; 13 bases line up with TRBD2. Germline V gene sequence: CDR1 LGHNA, CDR2 YNFKEQ. The CDR3 is 17 residues long. J was trimmed by 4 bases and V by 3 bases; bases with no gene match: 5. This CDR3 is CASSQLGLAGTTGELFF. CDR3 DNA: TGTGCCAGCAGCCAGCTGGGACTAGCGGGGACCACCGGGGAGCTGTTTTTT.

The chain joins TRBV7-2 to TRBJ1-3, with D possibly matching TRBD1 (5 bases). Trimming left V 7 bases short and J 1 base short, with 11 bases between. Per the germline V gene, CDR1 is SGHTA and CDR2 is FQGNSA. The length of the CDR3 is 14 residues. The CDR3 region has the DNA TGTGCCAGCAACCAGGGTCCATCTGGAAACACCATATATTTT. Translated, it gives CASNQGPSGNTIYF.

The V and J genes are TRBV11-2 and TRBJ1-4; tentatively, D is TRBD1 (6 bases). This CDR3 contains 15 residues. Germline values: CDR1 SGHAT, CDR2 FQNNGV. The germline V and J ends were trimmed by 5 bases and 0 bases, with 10 bases remaining between them. The CDR3 DNA sequence: TGTGCCAGCAGCCCTCGGACAGCAACTAATGAAAAACTGTTTTTT. Translating it yields CASSPRTATNEKLFF. Full variable domain (remainder filled in from reference TRBV11-2 and TRBJ1-4): EAGVAQSPRYKIIEKRQSVAFWCNPISGHATLYWYQQILGQGPKLLIQFQNNGVVDDSQLPKDRFSAERLKGVDSTLKIQPAKLEDSAVYLCASSPRTATNEKLFFGSGTQLSVL.

The V and J genes are TRBV10-3 and TRBJ2-1; TRBD1 is a possible D gene (6 bases). Germline CDR1 and CDR2: ENHRY and SYGVKD. The CDR3 length is 11 residues. Trimming stripped 6 bases from V and 8 bases from J, with 8 bases between. The CDR3: CAIRGQDEQFF. The CDR3 DNA reads TGTGCCATCAGGGGACAAGATGAGCAGTTCTTC.

This sequence joins TRBV6-5 and TRBJ2-5; 8 positions agree with TRBD2. The CDR3 loop spans 15 amino acids. V lost 10 bases to trimming and J lost 2 bases; unmatched junction nucleotides: 12. The germline gives CDR1 MNHEY, CDR2 SVGAGI. CDR3 sequence (DNA): TGTGCCACCAATACGGGGGGGCGGGTTCAAGAGACCCAGTACTTC. This gives the protein CATNTGGRVQETQYF.

This chain uses TRBV30 with TRBJ2-7; no firm D call. Trimming took off 4 bases at V and 1 base at J, with 5 bases between the two ends. CDR1 is GTSNPN, CDR2 SVGIG, per germline (reference sequence). This CDR3 has 11 amino acids. CDR3 nucleotides: TGTGCCTGGACAGATTCCTACGAGCAGTACTTC. Its translation is CAWTDSYEQYF.

The rearrangement joins TRBV5-1 to TRBJ2-5, with 9 nucleotides matching TRBD2. The J call may not be correct, given that the DNA end is closer to TRBJ2-7. The CDR3 contains 15 residues. Per the germline V gene, CDR1 is SGHRS and CDR2 is YFSETQ. Here the CDR3 DNA reads TGCGCCAGCAGCTTCTCTGGCGGGGGGGCCTACGAGCAGTACTTC. It encodes CASSFSGGGAYEQYF.

This clone was detected once. The chain couples TRBV11-3 to TRBJ2-1, with 9 nucleotides matching TRBD2. CDR1 SGHNT and CDR2 YENEEA come from the germline V gene. The J segment lost 3 bases and the V segment lost 5 bases, leaving 2 bases of the junction unmatched. The CDR3 is 14 amino acids. CDR3 in amino acids: CASSLSGGYNEQFF. CDR3 nucleotides: TGTGCCAGCAGCCTTAGCGGGGGCTACAATGAGCAGTTCTTC.

The chain couples TRBV25-1 to TRBJ1-2, with D unresolved. This CDR3 region has 14 residues. CDR1 is MGHDK and CDR2 is SYGVNS in the germline V gene. With 8 bases removed from V and 0 bases from J, the gap between germline ends came to 13 bases. The CDR3 DNA sequence: TGTGCCAGCGTTCCCCGAGGCGCTAACTATGGCTACACCTTC. As protein: CASVPRGANYGYTF.

The V call is TRBV7-2, the J call TRBJ1-2, with D unresolved. V was trimmed by 1 base and J by 12 bases, leaving 9 bases between them. The CDR3 runs 11 residues. Germline V lookup: CDR1 SGHTA, CDR2 FQGNSA. The CDR3, as DNA: TGTGCCAGCAGCTTAGGGAGCAGCCACACCTTC. Protein: CASSLGSSHTF.

The chain recombines TRBV6-6 with TRBJ1-6; 9 positions match TRBD1. The J segment lost 7 bases and the V segment lost 2 bases, leaving 6 bases of the junction unmatched. Germline V CDR1 and CDR2: MNHNY, SVGAGI (reference sequence). The CDR3 consists of 16 residues. This CDR3 is CASSYEGGTGNSPLHF. In nucleotides, the CDR3 is TGTGCCAGCAGTTACGAGGGCGGGACAGGGAATTCACCCCTCCACTTT.

V gene TRBV27 combines with J gene TRBJ2-1; perhaps TRBD2 as D (6 bases). Germline CDR1 MNHEY, CDR2 SMNVEV (reference sequence). Trimming took 5 bases from V and 0 from J, leaving 14 bases between them. This CDR3 is 16 amino acids long. The CDR3 DNA reads TGTGCCAGCAGTCCGAGGAGGGGTGTCTCCTACAATGAGCAGTTCTTC. Translation gives CASSPRRGVSYNEQFF.

The V and J genes are TRBV6-1 and TRBJ2-2; 12 bases map to TRBD1. V was clipped by 4 bases and J by 7 bases; unmatched bases: 4. The germline CDR1 and CDR2 sequences are MNHNS and SASEGT. This CDR3 has 15 amino acids. CDR3 in DNA: TGTGCCAGCAGTGCAAGGGACAGGGGGCACGGGGAGCTGTTTTTT. Encoded protein: CASSARDRGHGELFF.

CDR3 residues: CASSERNRPLGEQYF. CDR3 sequence (DNA): TGTGCCAGCAGTGAACGGAACAGACCTTTAGGCGAGCAGTACTTC. The J gene is TRBJ2-7, the V gene TRBV6-1; no definite D call. V lost 2 bases and J lost 6, with 17 bases in between. This CDR3 spans 15 amino acids. Germline CDR1 MNHNS, CDR2 SASEGT.

Written as DNA, the CDR3 is TGTGCCAGCAGCTTAGATGGACTAGCCCGGGAGACCCAGTACTTC. Translated: CASSLDGLARETQYF. This chain links TRBV11-2 with TRBJ2-5; 8 positions agree with TRBD2. Germline V CDR1 and CDR2: SGHAT, FQNNGV. CDR3 length: 15 residues. The V and J ends lost 0 bases and 5 bases, in that order; junction bases with no gene match: 5.

As DNA, the CDR3 is TGTGCCTGGAGTGTACGCGCGGGGGGGCTCACAGATACGCAGTATTTT. Amino acid sequence: CAWSVRAGGLTDTQYF. The V and J genes are TRBV30 and TRBJ2-3; 9 bases are a match to TRBD2. V was clipped by 0 bases and J by 2 bases; unmatched bases: 6. Germline CDR1 reads GTSNPN; CDR2 reads SVGIG (reference sequence). This CDR3 has 16 residues.

This chain uses TRBV5-4 with TRBJ2-5; D might be TRBD1 (7 bases). CDR3 size: 16 residues. From germline, CDR1 is SGHNT and CDR2 YYREEE (reference sequence). V gave up 0 bases and J gave up 5 bases, with 17 bases separating them. The CDR3 sequence: CASSLGGRSGGETQYF. CDR3 DNA: TGTGCCAGCAGCTTGGGAGGTAGATCAGGGGGGGAGACCCAGTACTTC.

The chain recombines TRBV5-1 with TRBJ2-1; 11 nucleotides align to TRBD2. The V gene's germline CDR1 is SGHRS and CDR2 YFSETQ. This CDR3 has 15 residues. The junction had 5 bases not matched to a gene; V was cut back by 4 bases and J by 5 bases. CDR3 coding DNA: TGCGCCAGCAGCGGAGGGACTAGCGGACACAATGAGCAGTTCTTC. Residues: CASSGGTSGHNEQFF.

The chain couples TRBV4-1 to TRBJ1-2; possibly TRBD1 for D (6 bases). V was clipped by 4 bases and J by 0 bases, with 6 bases between them. The CDR3 runs 13 residues. Germline values: CDR1 MGHRA, CDR2 YSYEKL. CDR3 protein: CASSRDTNYGYTF. DNA for the CDR3: TGCGCCAGCAGCCGGGACACTAACTATGGCTACACCTTC.

This clone has a single count. The chain combines TRBV27 with TRBJ2-1, with a weak D call TRBD2 (6 bases). Per germline, CDR1 MNHEY and CDR2 SMNVEV (reference sequence). V shed 6 bases and J shed 7 bases, with 16 bases lying between them. The CDR3 extends over 14 amino acids. The DNA for the CDR3 is TGTGCCAGCAGCATTTCGCCAGGACTAAATGAGCAGTTCTTC. Translated: CASSISPGLNEQFF.

The CDR3 here is CASSAQGIGQPQHF. Here the CDR3 DNA reads TGTGCCAGCAGCGCACAGGGGATTGGTCAGCCCCAGCATTTT. This chain links TRBV9 with TRBJ1-5; 7 bases line up with TRBD1. The CDR3 sequence is 14 residues long. CDR1 is SGDLS, CDR2 YYNGEE, per germline. Unmatched junction bases numbered 6, after V lost 3 bases and J lost 6 bases. Based on the CDR3 plus reference TRBV9 and TRBJ1-5, the full variable domain is DSGVTQTPKHLITATGQRVTLRCSPRSGDLSVYWYQQSLDQGLQFLIQYYNGEERAKGNILERFSAQQFPDLHSELNLSSLELGDSALYFCASSAQGIGQPQHFGDGTRLSIL.

The V gene is TRBV14, the J gene TRBJ2-5; 7 bases fit TRBD1. The V segment lost 4 bases and the J segment 5 bases; nucleotides outside the gene matches: 13. The CDR3 is 16 residues long. CDR1 SGHDN and CDR2 FVKESK come from the germline V gene. The CDR3 loop is CASSRGRRGGGETQYF. Here the CDR3 DNA reads TGTGCCAGCAGCCGAGGAAGACGAGGGGGCGGGGAGACCCAGTACTTC. The full variable domain, completed using reference TRBV14 and TRBJ2-5, is EAGVTQFPSHSVIEKGQTVTLRCDPISGHDNLYWYRRVMGKEIKFLLHFVKESKQDESGMPNNRFLAERTGGTYSTLKVQPAELEDSGVYFCASSRGRRGGGETQYFGPGTRLLVL.

CDR3 residues: CASSLDPTGVGYEQYF. The CDR3 DNA reads TGTGCCAGCAGTTTAGATCCTACAGGGGTTGGCTACGAGCAGTACTTC. The chain links TRBV27 to TRBJ2-7, with TRBD1 matching over 7 bases. CDR1 and CDR2 from the germline V gene are MNHEY and SMNVEV (reference sequence). The CDR3 runs 16 residues. V shed 2 bases, J shed 3 bases, and the junction held 10 bases outside the gene matches.